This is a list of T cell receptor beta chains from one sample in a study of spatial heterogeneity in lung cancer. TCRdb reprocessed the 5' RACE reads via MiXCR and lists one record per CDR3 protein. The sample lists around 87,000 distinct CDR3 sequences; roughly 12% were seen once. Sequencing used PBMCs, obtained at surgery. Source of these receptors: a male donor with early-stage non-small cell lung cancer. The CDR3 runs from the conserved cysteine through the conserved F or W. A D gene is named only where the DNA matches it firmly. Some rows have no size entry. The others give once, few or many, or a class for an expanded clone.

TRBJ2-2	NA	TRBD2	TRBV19	CASSDIGLAGHTGELFF	TGTGCCAGTAGTGATATCGGACTAGCGGGGCACACCGGGGAGCTGTTTTTT
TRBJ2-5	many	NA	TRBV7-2	CASSLAETQYF	TGTGCCAGCAGCTTAGCGGAGACCCAGTACTTC
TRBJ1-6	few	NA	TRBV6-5	CASSRPQASPLHF	TGTGCCAGCAGTCGACCACAGGCTTCACCCCTCCACTTT
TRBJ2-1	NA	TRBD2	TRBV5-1	CASSLGLAGDEQFF	TGCGCCAGCAGCCTAGGACTAGCGGGAGATGAGCAGTTCTTC
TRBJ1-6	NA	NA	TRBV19	CASRQGHTTFGSPLHF	NA
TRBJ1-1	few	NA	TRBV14	CASSQDRGLGRGPNTEAFF	TGTGCCAGCAGCCAAGATAGGGGCCTTGGCAGGGGCCCGAACACTGAAGCTTTCTTT
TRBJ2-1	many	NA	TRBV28	CASSLSIGRGSYNEQFF	TGTGCCAGCAGTTTAAGTATCGGGAGAGGGTCCTACAATGAGCAGTTCTTC
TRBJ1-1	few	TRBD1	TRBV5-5	CASSSGTGNTEAFF	TGTGCCAGCAGCTCCGGGACAGGGAACACTGAAGCTTTCTTT
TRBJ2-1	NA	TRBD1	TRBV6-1	CASRRDRGYNEQFF	TGTGCCAGCAGGAGGGACAGGGGTTACAATGAGCAGTTCTTC
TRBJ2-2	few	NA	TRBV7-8	CASSWRPSGAGELFF	TGTGCCAGCAGCTGGCGACCTAGTGGGGCCGGGGAGCTGTTTTTT
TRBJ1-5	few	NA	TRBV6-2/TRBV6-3	CASSYFLTGKNSNQPQHF	TGTGCCAGCAGTTACTTCCTGACGGGGAAGAATAGCAATCAGCCCCAGCATTTT